A selection of T cell receptor beta chains follows, all from one sample in a study of blood T cell repertoires in COVID-19. The data were produced by immunoSEQ multiplex PCR, yet TCRdb's version contains in-frame clones alone and is incomplete. The repertoire holds 150,000 to 200,000 clones, 80% seen once, with around 6.9% in the top ten. The sequencing sample was made of peripheral blood. The receptor source for this set is a man aged 60 to 69 with acute or convalescent COVID-19. The CDR3 runs from the conserved cysteine through the conserved F or W. A D gene is named only where the DNA matches it firmly. For some rows the clone size is stated as once, few or many, or as a class when expanded; others skip it.

v_gene	d_gene	abundance	j_gene	len	CDR3aa	CDR3nt
TRBV9	.	.	TRBJ1-2	16	CASSATTWGGSYGYTF	TGTGCCAGCAGCGCCACAACATGGGGGGGATCCTATGGCTACACCTTC
TRBV25-1	TRBD2	.	TRBJ2-1	15	CASSGGTSGTHEQFF	TGTGCCAGCAGTGGCGGGACTAGCGGGACCCATGAGCAGTTCTTC
TRBV29-1	.	few	TRBJ1-5	13	CSVALGVNQPQHF	TGCAGCGTTGCACTGGGAGTCAATCAGCCCCAGCATTTT
TRBV10-1	.	.	TRBJ1-1	16	CASSEEGSGVGTEAFF	TGCGCCAGCAGTGAGGAGGGTAGTGGCGTGGGCACTGAAGCTTTCTTT
TRBV4-3	TRBD2	.	TRBJ2-3	18	CASSQDRVERGGTDTQYF	TGCGCCAGCAGCCAAGATAGGGTGGAGCGGGGGGGCACAGATACGCAGTATTTT
TRBV7-8	TRBD1	.	TRBJ2-7	14	CASSFRQGAHEQYF	TGTGCCAGCAGCTTTAGGCAGGGGGCCCACGAGCAGTACTTC
TRBV6-4	.	.	TRBJ1-1	14	CASSDSAVNTEAFF	TGTGCCAGCAGTGACTCGGCAGTGAACACTGAAGCTTTCTTT
TRBV19	.	.	TRBJ1-3	14	CASSRQGLGNTIYF	TGTGCCAGTAGTCGTCAGGGGCTTGGAAACACCATATATTTT
TRBV9	.	few	TRBJ1-1	15	CASSVGISMNTEAFF	TGTGCCAGCAGCGTAGGAATCAGTATGAACACTGAAGCTTTCTTT
TRBV6-5	.	.	TRBJ1-6	13	CVGEGSGDSPLHF	TGTGTCGGGGAGGGCTCCGGGGATTCACCCCTCCACTTT
TRBV9	TRBD2	.	TRBJ2-1	15	CASSASGISYNEQFF	TGTGCCAGCAGTGCTAGCGGGATCTCCTACAATGAGCAGTTCTTC
TRBV12-5	TRBD2	.	TRBJ2-7	16	CASGRPGTRNTPEQYF	TGTGCTAGTGGTAGACCCGGGACTAGGAATACTCCCGAGCAGTACTTC
TRBV25-1	.	.	TRBJ2-7	16	CASRVAQNRRYYEQYF	TGTGCCAGCAGGGTGGCGCAGAACAGGCGATACTACGAGCAGTACTTC
TRBV27	TRBD1	.	TRBJ2-7	15	CASSSPGQGYYEQYF	TGTGCCAGCAGTTCCCCGGGACAGGGGTACTACGAGCAGTACTTC
TRBV2	.	few	TRBJ1-5	14	CASSEGFRDQPQHF	TGTGCCAGCAGTGAAGGGTTCAGGGATCAGCCCCAGCATTTT
TRBV7-2	TRBD2	.	TRBJ2-3	19	CASSFPLGSGGAWVDTQYF	TGTGCCAGCAGCTTCCCCCTCGGTAGCGGGGGGGCTTGGGTGGATACGCAGTATTTT
TRBV6-7	TRBD2	.	TRBJ2-2	16	CASTSPGGMNTGELFF	TGTGCCAGCACCTCCCCGGGGGGGATGAACACCGGGGAGCTGTTTTTT
TRBV6-1	.	.	TRBJ2-3	13	CASSELQGDTQYF	TGTGCCAGCAGTGAATTACAGGGAGATACGCAGTATTTT
TRBV19	TRBD1	.	TRBJ1-6	13	CASSSDRNSPLHF	TGTGCCAGTAGTTCGGACAGGAATTCACCCCTCCACTTT
TRBV18	TRBD2	.	TRBJ2-5	16	CASSPQGGSLRETQYF	TGTGCCAGCTCACCACAAGGCGGGAGTCTCCGCGAGACCCAGTACTTC
TRBV2	TRBD1	.	TRBJ2-1	16	CASRARRDSTYNEQFF	TGTGCCAGCAGGGCAAGACGGGACAGCACATACAATGAGCAGTTCTTC
TRBV7-8	.	.	TRBJ1-5	16	CASSLGRGASNQPQHF	TGTGCCAGCAGCTTAGGTCGGGGGGCTAGCAATCAGCCCCAGCATTTT
TRBV29-1	.	.	TRBJ2-4	13	CSVEDAEKNIQYF	TGCAGCGTTGAAGATGCGGAAAAAAACATTCAGTACTTC
TRBV11-2	.	few	TRBJ2-1	17	CASSFGRVDRPHNEQFF	TGTGCCAGCAGCTTCGGCCGGGTTGACAGGCCGCACAATGAGCAGTTCTTC
TRBV3-1/TRBV3-2	TRBD2	.	TRBJ2-1	14	CASRQRGSYNEQFF	TGTGCCAGCAGACAGCGGGGGTCCTACAATGAGCAGTTCTTC
TRBV29-1	TRBD2	.	TRBJ2-7	15	CSVGLAAGFSYEQYF	TGCAGCGTGGGACTAGCGGCGGGTTTTTCGTACGAGCAGTACTTC
TRBV30	.	.	TRBJ1-2	14	CAWSTKDPGGGYTF	TGTGCCTGGAGTACAAAAGACCCAGGAGGTGGCTACACCTTC
TRBV6-1	.	few	TRBJ1-1	14	CASSELGSAGEAFF	TGTGCCAGCAGTGAATTGGGGAGTGCCGGAGAGGCTTTCTTT
TRBV24-1	TRBD2	.	TRBJ2-1	15	CATSSGTSAYNEQFF	TGTGCCACCAGTTCGGGGACTAGCGCCTACAATGAGCAGTTCTTC
TRBV6-2/TRBV6-3	TRBD2	.	TRBJ2-1	18	CASSHPGLAGGRYNEQFF	TGTGCCAGCAGTCACCCGGGACTAGCGGGGGGGCGCTACAATGAGCAGTTCTTC
TRBV19	.	few	TRBJ1-5	18	CASTTGSIHRFSNQPQHF	TGTGCCAGTACCACCGGGTCGATACACAGGTTTAGCAATCAGCCCCAGCATTTT
TRBV7-2	.	.	TRBJ1-5	15	CASSYRQYSNQPQHF	TGTGCCAGCAGCTATCGACAGTATAGCAATCAGCCCCAGCATTTT
TRBV15	TRBD2	medium-sized	TRBJ2-3	17	CATSRDSGGVSTDTQYF	TGTGCCACCAGCAGAGATAGCGGGGGGGTTAGCACAGATACGCAGTATTTT
TRBV19	.	.	TRBJ2-7	11	CATPQEPEQYF	TGTGCCACCCCCCAGGAACCCGAGCAGTACTTC
TRBV5-1	.	.	TRBJ1-5	14	CASSLAQGGQPQHF	TGCGCCAGCAGCTTGGCCCAGGGAGGTCAGCCCCAGCATTTT
TRBV2	.	.	TRBJ2-7	16	CASRSRTQGDSYEQYF	TGTGCCAGCAGATCCCGTACACAAGGGGATTCCTACGAGCAGTACTTC
TRBV29-1	TRBD2	.	TRBJ2-7	13	CSVVAGGMYEQYF	TGCAGCGTTGTAGCGGGGGGAATGTACGAGCAGTACTTC
TRBV3-1/TRBV3-2	TRBD1	.	TRBJ1-2	16	CASSQGVDRSYYGYTF	TGTGCCAGCAGCCAAGGAGTGGACAGGAGCTACTATGGCTACACCTTC
TRBV5-8	TRBD1	.	TRBJ2-5	15	CASSFGRGFRETQYF	TGTGCCAGCAGCTTCGGCAGGGGGTTTAGGGAGACCCAGTACTTC
TRBV19	TRBD1	.	TRBJ1-2	18	CASSQNRPRQGVSYGYTF	TGTGCCAGTAGCCAAAACCGCCCCCGACAGGGGGTTTCCTATGGCTACACCTTC
TRBV4-1	TRBD2	.	TRBJ2-3	17	CASSQVRAGGPQDTQYF	TGCGCCAGCAGCCAAGTGCGAGCGGGAGGGCCGCAAGATACGCAGTATTTT
TRBV5-1	TRBD2	.	TRBJ2-5	18	CASSTLGLAGTYQETQYF	TGCGCCAGCAGCACCTTAGGACTAGCGGGTACGTACCAAGAGACCCAGTACTTC
TRBV3-1/TRBV3-2	.	once	TRBJ1-5	14	CASSQAGGPQPQHF	TGTGCCAGCAGCCAGGCGGGGGGGCCTCAGCCCCAGCATTTT
TRBV5-1	.	.	TRBJ2-3	15	CASSLGGSTGNTQYF	TGCGCCAGCAGCTTGGGAGGGTCGACCGGGAATACGCAGTATTTT
TRBV6-6	.	.	TRBJ2-7	14	CASSWVGSSYEQYF	TGTGCCAGCAGTTGGGTTGGGAGCTCCTACGAGCAGTACTTC
TRBV7-2	TRBD1	once	TRBJ2-1	14	CASSPGQGRAEQFF	TGTGCCAGCAGCCCGGGACAGGGTAGGGCTGAGCAGTTCTTC
TRBV27	.	.	TRBJ2-3	12	CASSIRDKGLYF	TGTGCCAGCAGTATCCGGGACAAGGGTCTGTATTTT
TRBV30	TRBD2	.	TRBJ2-1	17	CAWSVRTSGRALNEQFF	TGTGCCTGGAGTGTACGGACTAGCGGGAGGGCTCTCAATGAGCAGTTCTTC